Listed below are T cell receptor beta chains from one sample, sequenced in a study of Ad26.COV2.S vaccination and SARS-CoV-2 variants. The repertoire was sequenced with immunoSEQ multiplex PCR; TCRdb's copy has only in-frame clones and lacks some. This sample has around 380,000 clones, with approximately 90% found just once. The source material was peripheral blood, sampled in a trial of Ad26.COV2.S vaccine versus placebo. The receptors were sampled from a person between 18 and 59 years old who received the Ad26.COV2.S COVID-19 vaccine or a placebo. The CDR3 runs from the conserved cysteine through the conserved F or W. Fields, in order: J gene, D gene, V gene, clone size, CDR3 protein, CDR3 DNA. The D gene is left open where the match is weak. Only part of the rows carry a size: once, few, many, or a class if the clone is expanded.

J gene: TRBJ2-1; D gene: .; V gene: TRBV5-4; clone size: .; CDR3 protein: CASSLRASYNEQFF; CDR3 DNA: TGTGCCAGCAGCTTAAGGGCTTCCTACAATGAGCAGTTCTTC
J gene: TRBJ1-1; D gene: .; V gene: TRBV19; clone size: .; CDR3 protein: CASALTSEGGSEAFF; CDR3 DNA: TGTGCCAGTGCATTAACGAGTGAGGGAGGGTCTGAAGCTTTCTTT
J gene: TRBJ1-1; D gene: .; V gene: TRBV20-1; clone size: .; CDR3 protein: CSAKDNIEAFF; CDR3 DNA: TGCAGTGCGAAGGACAACATTGAAGCTTTCTTT
J gene: TRBJ2-2; D gene: TRBD1; V gene: TRBV12-3/TRBV12-4; clone size: .; CDR3 protein: CASQGARTGELFF; CDR3 DNA: TGTGCCAGCCAGGGGGCGCGGACCGGGGAGCTGTTTTTT
J gene: TRBJ1-2; D gene: .; V gene: TRBV18; clone size: .; CDR3 protein: CASSPPMGAGYGYTF; CDR3 DNA: TGTGCCAGCTCACCACCGATGGGGGCCGGCTATGGCTACACCTTC
J gene: TRBJ2-3; D gene: .; V gene: TRBV13; clone size: .; CDR3 protein: CASSPRDKSTDTQYF; CDR3 DNA: TGTGCCAGCAGCCCCCGGGACAAAAGCACAGATACGCAGTATTTT
J gene: TRBJ1-6; D gene: .; V gene: TRBV9; clone size: .; CDR3 protein: CASSGSDYNSPLHF; CDR3 DNA: TGTGCCAGCAGCGGCTCCGACTATAATTCACCCCTCCACTTT
J gene: TRBJ2-7; D gene: .; V gene: TRBV7-9; clone size: .; CDR3 protein: CASSLEQPGKIHEQYF; CDR3 DNA: TGTGCCAGCAGCTTAGAGCAGCCCGGGAAGATCCACGAGCAGTACTTC
J gene: TRBJ1-4; D gene: .; V gene: TRBV5-8; clone size: .; CDR3 protein: CASSLEQGNEKLFF; CDR3 DNA: TGTGCCAGCAGCTTGGAGCAGGGGAATGAAAAACTGTTTTTT
J gene: TRBJ2-3; D gene: .; V gene: TRBV7-2; clone size: .; CDR3 protein: CASSLITGARGDTQYF; CDR3 DNA: TGTGCCAGCAGCTTAATAACGGGGGCACGTGGAGATACGCAGTATTTT
J gene: TRBJ1-1; D gene: .; V gene: TRBV19; clone size: once; CDR3 protein: CASRRHMLATEAFF; CDR3 DNA: TGTGCCAGTAGGCGACATATGCTTGCCACTGAAGCTTTCTTT
J gene: TRBJ2-7; D gene: .; V gene: TRBV24-1; clone size: .; CDR3 protein: CATSDRDFGEQYF; CDR3 DNA: TGTGCCACCAGTGACAGGGATTTTGGCGAGCAGTACTTC
J gene: TRBJ1-2; D gene: .; V gene: TRBV3-1/TRBV3-2; clone size: .; CDR3 protein: CASSQDLLPYGYTF; CDR3 DNA: TGTGCCAGCAGCCAAGATTTGCTACCGTATGGCTACACCTTC
J gene: TRBJ1-1; D gene: TRBD1; V gene: TRBV2; clone size: .; CDR3 protein: CASSGRGWGNTEAFF; CDR3 DNA: TGTGCCAGCAGTGGCAGGGGGTGGGGGAACACTGAAGCTTTCTTT
J gene: TRBJ2-5; D gene: .; V gene: TRBV12-3/TRBV12-4; clone size: .; CDR3 protein: CASRRGLQETQYF; CDR3 DNA: TGTGCCAGCAGGAGGGGACTCCAAGAGACCCAGTACTTC
J gene: TRBJ2-2; D gene: .; V gene: TRBV9; clone size: .; CDR3 protein: CASSALNTGELFF; CDR3 DNA: TGTGCCAGCAGCGCCTTGAACACCGGGGAGCTGTTTTTT
J gene: TRBJ1-2; D gene: .; V gene: TRBV14; clone size: .; CDR3 protein: CASSVSANYGYTF; CDR3 DNA: TGTGCCAGCAGCGTAAGCGCTAACTATGGCTACACCTTC
J gene: TRBJ2-1; D gene: TRBD2; V gene: TRBV6-2/TRBV6-3; clone size: .; CDR3 protein: CASSYPRTSGGNEQFF; CDR3 DNA: TGTGCCAGCAGTTACCCTCGGACTAGCGGGGGAAATGAGCAGTTCTTC
J gene: TRBJ1-6; D gene: .; V gene: TRBV2; clone size: .; CDR3 protein: CASKRSPLGSPLHF; CDR3 DNA: TGTGCCAGCAAAAGGAGTCCCTTAGGTTCACCCCTCCACTTT
J gene: TRBJ1-1; D gene: .; V gene: TRBV7-8; clone size: .; CDR3 protein: CASSLIGGTEAFF; CDR3 DNA: TGTGCCAGCAGCTTAATTGGGGGCACTGAAGCTTTCTTT
J gene: TRBJ2-3; D gene: TRBD2; V gene: TRBV6-2/TRBV6-3; clone size: .; CDR3 protein: CASSYPGGSTDTQYF; CDR3 DNA: TGTGCCAGCAGTTACCCGGGGGGAAGCACAGATACGCAGTATTTT
J gene: TRBJ2-5; D gene: .; V gene: TRBV7-2; clone size: .; CDR3 protein: CASSNQLRGGETQYF; CDR3 DNA: TGTGCCAGCAGCAATCAACTGAGGGGTGGGGAGACCCAGTACTTC
J gene: TRBJ2-3; D gene: TRBD2; V gene: TRBV3-1/TRBV3-2; clone size: .; CDR3 protein: CASSQGSEGAGGPNTDTQYF; CDR3 DNA: TGTGCCAGCAGCCAAGGATCAGAGGGAGCGGGGGGGCCGAACACAGATACGCAGTATTTT
J gene: TRBJ1-1; D gene: .; V gene: TRBV5-4; clone size: .; CDR3 protein: CASSLDLDTNTEAFF; CDR3 DNA: TGTGCCAGCAGCTTGGATTTGGACACGAACACTGAAGCTTTCTTT
J gene: TRBJ1-2; D gene: .; V gene: TRBV6-5; clone size: .; CDR3 protein: CASSRGPSGYTF; CDR3 DNA: TGTGCCAGCAGTCGGGGTCCGTCGGGCTACACCTTC
J gene: TRBJ2-2; D gene: .; V gene: TRBV14; clone size: .; CDR3 protein: CASSQVGGFTGELFF; CDR3 DNA: TGTGCCAGCAGCCAAGTCGGGGGCTTCACCGGGGAGCTGTTTTTT
J gene: TRBJ2-3; D gene: TRBD1; V gene: TRBV6-2/TRBV6-3; clone size: few; CDR3 protein: CASSYRDRGKMREDTQYF; CDR3 DNA: TGTGCCAGCAGTTACCGGGACAGGGGAAAGATGAGGGAGGATACGCAGTATTTT
J gene: TRBJ2-1; D gene: TRBD2; V gene: TRBV9; clone size: once; CDR3 protein: CASSEAWTSGNDYNEQFF; CDR3 DNA: TGTGCCAGCAGCGAGGCATGGACTAGCGGCAATGACTACAATGAGCAGTTCTTC
J gene: TRBJ2-3; D gene: .; V gene: TRBV5-4; clone size: .; CDR3 protein: CASSSTDTQYF; CDR3 DNA: TGTGCCAGCAGTAGCACAGATACGCAGTATTTT
J gene: TRBJ1-2; D gene: TRBD1; V gene: TRBV4-1; clone size: .; CDR3 protein: CASSQAGTGSYGYTF; CDR3 DNA: TGCGCCAGCAGCCAGGCCGGGACAGGGAGCTATGGCTACACCTTC
J gene: TRBJ2-7; D gene: .; V gene: TRBV7-8; clone size: .; CDR3 protein: CASSLESPGLSYEQYF; CDR3 DNA: TGTGCCAGCAGCTTAGAATCCCCGGGACTTTCCTACGAGCAGTACTTC
J gene: TRBJ2-7; D gene: .; V gene: TRBV18; clone size: once; CDR3 protein: CASSPWGQDNYEQYF; CDR3 DNA: TGTGCCAGCTCACCATGGGGGCAGGACAACTACGAGCAGTACTTC